The rows below give T cell receptor beta chains drawn from one sample of a study of blood T cell repertoires in COVID-19. Using immunoSEQ multiplex PCR, the repertoire was profiled, and TCRdb retains in-frame clones only, with some absent. Counted here are 200,000 to 250,000 clones, 86% occurring once; the ten biggest clones make up around 4.5%. Source material: PBMCs or T cells enriched from blood (not recorded which). These receptors were collected from a woman aged 25 to 39 who had been exposed to COVID-19. Both conserved end residues are part of each CDR3. A D gene is named only where the DNA matches it firmly. The size field is filled for only some rows; it gives once, few, many or a size class.

clone_size | d_call | j_call | v_call | cdr3_nt | cdr3_aa
NA | NA | TRBJ2-1 | TRBV5-1 | TGCGCCAGCAGCTTGAATAGCGGCGCACCCTACAATGAGCAGTTCTTC | CASSLNSGAPYNEQFF
NA | TRBD1 | TRBJ1-3 | TRBV11-3 | TGTGCCAGCAGCTTTCCAGGGGGCGCTGGAAACACCATATATTTT | CASSFPGGAGNTIYF
NA | NA | TRBJ2-7 | TRBV12-3/TRBV12-4 | TGTGCCAGCAGTCCCTTCGGGAGCAAGCAGTACTTC | CASSPFGSKQYF
NA | NA | TRBJ1-5 | TRBV11-2 | TGTGCCAGCAGCTTCGGGGCATCGGGGGGCAATCAGCCCCAGCATTTT | CASSFGASGGNQPQHF
NA | NA | TRBJ1-1 | TRBV27 | TGTGCCAGCAGTCACGCAGGGGACACTGAAGCTTTCTTT | CASSHAGDTEAFF
few | TRBD1 | TRBJ1-3 | TRBV5-1 | TGCGCCAGCAGCTTTAAGGGACAGGGCTCTGGAAACACCATATATTTT | CASSFKGQGSGNTIYF
NA | NA | TRBJ2-5 | TRBV5-1 | TGCGCCAGCAGCCGCAAACAGGGATCGGAGACCCAGTACTTC | CASSRKQGSETQYF
once | NA | TRBJ1-2 | TRBV3-1/TRBV3-2 | TGTGCCAGCAGCCAACAGGCGAACTATGGCTACACCTTC | CASSQQANYGYTF
NA | NA | TRBJ1-5 | TRBV7-5 | TGTGCCAGAAGCTCCAACGGGACATTTAGCAATCAGCCCCAGCATTTT | CARSSNGTFSNQPQHF
NA | NA | TRBJ2-7 | TRBV30 | TGTGCCTGGAGCCAGGGGAGGGGCGGGTACTACGAGCAGTACTTC | CAWSQGRGGYYEQYF
NA | TRBD1 | TRBJ2-1 | TRBV18 | TGTGCCAGCTCACCAGGACAGGTCGCCGCCTGGGATGAGCAGTTCTTC | CASSPGQVAAWDEQFF
NA | TRBD1 | TRBJ1-5 | TRBV28 | TGTGCCAGCAGCCTCGGGACAGGGTTCCAGCCCCAGCATTTT | CASSLGTGFQPQHF
few | NA | TRBJ2-6 | TRBV12-3/TRBV12-4 | TGTGCCAGCAGTTTCTTGGGGGCCAACGTCCTGACTTTC | CASSFLGANVLTF
NA | TRBD1 | TRBJ1-2 | TRBV2 | TGTGCCAGCAGTCAGGCAGGGGGAAGCTATGGCTACACCTTC | CASSQAGGSYGYTF
NA | NA | TRBJ1-5 | TRBV5-6 | TGTGCCAGCAGCTTAAGGGAGGGTCAGCCCCAGCATTTT | CASSLREGQPQHF
NA | TRBD2 | TRBJ2-7 | TRBV5-1 | TGCGCCAGCAGCCTCCGGACTAGCGGGGATGAGCAGTACTTC | CASSLRTSGDEQYF
NA | NA | TRBJ2-7 | TRBV7-2 | TGTGCCAGCAGCTTATCGGGGGACGGGACCTACGAGCAGTACTTC | CASSLSGDGTYEQYF
NA | TRBD2 | TRBJ2-3 | TRBV5-1 | TGCGCCAGCAGCTTGGCCTGGAGCGGGGGTACAGATACGCAGTATTTT | CASSLAWSGGTDTQYF
NA | NA | TRBJ1-1 | TRBV5-4 | TGTGCCAGCAGCCGGGAAGGGAGGGGTTCCACTGAAGCTTTCTTT | CASSREGRGSTEAFF
NA | TRBD1 | TRBJ1-2 | TRBV13 | TGTGCCAGCAGCTTACGTCAGGGGGCGCCCGGCTACACCTTC | CASSLRQGAPGYTF
NA | NA | TRBJ2-7 | TRBV24-1 | TGTGCCACCAGTGACTCCGTAGATATCTACGAGCAGTACTTC | CATSDSVDIYEQYF
few | NA | TRBJ1-4 | TRBV30 | TGTGCCTGGAGTGGGAGGACTAATGAAAAACTGTTTTTT | CAWSGRTNEKLFF
NA | NA | TRBJ1-2 | TRBV4-1 | TGCGCCAGCAGCCAAGAGACAGTGACTTATGGCTACACCTTC | CASSQETVTYGYTF
NA | TRBD1 | TRBJ1-2 | TRBV6-6 | TGTGCCAGCAGTACGGAGGGGGCGGAATATGGCTACACCTTC | CASSTEGAEYGYTF
NA | NA | TRBJ2-1 | TRBV7-6 | TGTGCCAGCAGCTTAGTTCCGGTCAGGGCGCAATACAATGAGCAGTTCTTC | CASSLVPVRAQYNEQFF
NA | TRBD1 | TRBJ1-1 | TRBV7-9 | TGTGCCAGCAGCTTCGCCCCGACAGGGGCGAACACTGAAGCTTTCTTT | CASSFAPTGANTEAFF
NA | NA | TRBJ1-2 | TRBV6-5 | TGTGCCAGCAGTTACTCGATGGCCGGGGGGGACTATGGCTACACCTTC | CASSYSMAGGDYGYTF
NA | TRBD1 | TRBJ2-1 | TRBV5-1 | TGCGCCAGCAGCTTGGCCCAGGGACAGAATGAGCAGTTCTTC | CASSLAQGQNEQFF
NA | TRBD1 | TRBJ2-7 | TRBV19 | TGTGCCAGTAGTCCCTGGACAGGGGGCAACGAGCAGTACTTC | CASSPWTGGNEQYF
NA | TRBD2 | TRBJ2-7 | TRBV6-4 | TGTGCCAGCAGTGTGATAGCGGGACTCTCCTACGAGCAGTACTTC | CASSVIAGLSYEQYF
NA | NA | TRBJ1-4 | TRBV19 | TGTGCCAGTAAGCACAGGGAAGGCGAAAAACTGTTTTTT | CASKHREGEKLFF
NA | TRBD1 | TRBJ1-2 | TRBV6-5 | TGTGCCAGCAGTTACATCTCGGGACAGGGTATCTATGGCTACACCTTC | CASSYISGQGIYGYTF
NA | NA | TRBJ1-6 | TRBV30 | TGTGCCTGGAGTACAGGGAAATCCCTCCACTTT | CAWSTGKSLHF
NA | NA | TRBJ1-2 | TRBV29-1 | TGCAGCGTTGAAGATCCGGGACAAAACTATGGCTACACCTTC | CSVEDPGQNYGYTF
NA | NA | TRBJ1-4 | TRBV5-1 | TGCGCCAGCAGCTTAAACCCAGGGACAACTAATGAAAAACTGTTTTTT | CASSLNPGTTNEKLFF
NA | NA | TRBJ1-6 | TRBV5-1 | TGCGCCAGCAGCTTGGAATGGCAAAATAATTCACCCCTCCACTTT | CASSLEWQNNSPLHF
once | TRBD2 | TRBJ2-1 | TRBV7-9 | TGTGCCAGCAGCTTAAGCGGGGGGGCCGGTAATGAGCAGTTCTTC | CASSLSGGAGNEQFF
NA | NA | TRBJ1-1 | TRBV4-2 | TGTGCCAGCCAGAGCGTCCTTAAGAACACTGAAGCTTTCTTT | CASQSVLKNTEAFF
NA | NA | TRBJ2-7 | TRBV27 | TGTGCCAGCAGACTAGGCCGAGGATACGAGCAGTACTTC | CASRLGRGYEQYF
NA | NA | TRBJ1-2 | TRBV19 | TGTGCCAGTAGTATAGTTCATGGCACAGGCAATGGCTACACCTTC | CASSIVHGTGNGYTF
NA | NA | TRBJ1-2 | TRBV29-1 | TGCAGCGTTGAAGATCGCGTACAGGGAAGAGGCTACACCTTC | CSVEDRVQGRGYTF
NA | NA | TRBJ2-1 | TRBV12-5 | TGTGCTAGTGGTTTCTCCCTAGCTGGTCTAGACTACAATGAGCAGTTCTTC | CASGFSLAGLDYNEQFF
NA | TRBD1 | TRBJ2-2 | TRBV28 | TGTGCCAGCAGAAACTCCGGGACAGGGAAAACCGGGGAGCTGTTTTTT | CASRNSGTGKTGELFF
NA | NA | TRBJ1-5 | TRBV19 | TGTGCCAGCGTCCCGGGACACTCGAAAGACGGACAGCCCCAGCATTTT | CASVPGHSKDGQPQHF
once | NA | TRBJ2-3 | TRBV19 | TGTGCCAGTAGTATTCTCGGGGGCACAGATACGCAGTATTTT | CASSILGGTDTQYF
NA | NA | TRBJ1-6 | TRBV5-4 | TGTGCCAGCAGCAGGGCCGGGGGACCACTAAATTCACCCCTCCACTTT | CASSRAGGPLNSPLHF
NA | TRBD2 | TRBJ2-1 | TRBV30 | TGTGCCTGGAGTACCGAGGTAGCGGGGCTCTCCTACAATGAGCAGTTCTTC | CAWSTEVAGLSYNEQFF
once | NA | TRBJ2-1 | TRBV5-8 | TGTGCCAGCAGCTTTGATCGGGGGAGCTACAATGAGCAGTTCTTC | CASSFDRGSYNEQFF
NA | NA | TRBJ1-1 | TRBV11-1 | TGTGCCAGCAGCCCCCGACAGGACACTGAAGCTTTCTTT | CASSPRQDTEAFF
NA | TRBD1 | TRBJ1-1 | TRBV6-5 | TGTGCCAGCACCCAGTGGCAGGGGGGAGACACTGAAGCTTTCTTT | CASTQWQGGDTEAFF
few | TRBD2 | TRBJ2-7 | TRBV24-1 | TGTGCCACCAGTTTGGGAGGGAACTACGAGCAGTACTTC | CATSLGGNYEQYF
NA | TRBD2 | TRBJ2-3 | TRBV4-2 | TGTGCCAGCAGCCCGCTAGCGGGGGAAGATACGCAGTATTTT | CASSPLAGEDTQYF
NA | TRBD1 | TRBJ1-1 | TRBV18 | TGTGCCAGCTCACCAATACAGGGGGCGGGCGGCGGCACTGAAGCTTTCTTT | CASSPIQGAGGGTEAFF
NA | NA | TRBJ1-1 | TRBV6-6 | TGTGCCAGCAGTCAGCAGAACACTGAAGCTTTCTTT | CASSQQNTEAFF
NA | TRBD1 | TRBJ1-4 | TRBV19 | TGTGCCAGTAGTCCTAGCAGACAGGGATCGGAAAAACTGTTTTTT | CASSPSRQGSEKLFF
few | NA | TRBJ1-6 | TRBV2 | TGTGCCAGCAGACCCACTGCAGGGTTAAATTCACCCCTCCACTTT | CASRPTAGLNSPLHF
NA | TRBD1 | TRBJ1-2 | TRBV19 | TGTGCCAGTACAAGCCCCGACAGGGGAGGCTACACCTTC | CASTSPDRGGYTF
NA | NA | TRBJ1-1 | TRBV29-1 | TGCAGCGTTGAAAGCGCTAGGGAGGCTATTCATATGGGAGCTGAAGCTTTCTTT | CSVESAREAIHMGAEAFF
NA | NA | TRBJ2-3 | TRBV29-1 | TGCAGCGTTGTCTGGACAGCCACAGATACGCAGTATTTT | CSVVWTATDTQYF